This record concerns one TCR beta chain sequence. Its antigen is undetermined. This sample stems from a study of Graves' ophthalmopathy and Graves' hyperthyroidism. Study summary: Investigators collected peripheral blood at initial diagnosis, before any treatment was given. Study-level findings and limits: The model's ophthalmopathy progression predictions had around 64% sensitivity and just under 75% specificity. The majority of expanded thyroid clonotypes above 0.001 frequency also occurred in blood. The 13-signature model separated ophthalmopathy from stable hyperthyroidism at around 86% sensitivity and approximately 81% specificity.

RNA transcripts provided the template for amplifying TCR beta CDR3 regions. First-round RT-PCR with HTBI primers preceded a second-round multiplex PCR. Each CDR3 protein gets one entry after TCRdb re-called the multiplex PCR reads with MiXCR. The data contain around 400,000 distinct CDR3 sequences, about 18% of them singletons. This clonotype was sampled from a woman aged 18-29 years with Graves' ophthalmopathy. The sample comprised peripheral blood.

The DNA for the CDR3 is TGTGCCAGCAGGGTCTGGACCATTAGCAATCAGCCCCAGCATTTT. This translates into CASRVWTISNQPQHF. The chain couples TRBV6-1 to TRBJ1-5; no clear D gene. V was clipped by 6 bases and J by 0 bases, with 12 bases between them. The V gene's germline CDR1 is MNHNS and CDR2 SASEGT. The CDR3 contains 15 residues.